What follows are 5 T cell receptor beta chains derived from one specimen sequenced in a study of CD8+CD57+ T cells in acquired aplastic anemia. According to the study, genomic DNA was the template for TCR beta VDJ and CDR3 profiling. TCRdb fed the reads into MiXCR, producing one record per CDR3 protein. This sample has 150,000 to 200,000 distinct CDR3 sequences; under 55% occur once, and the top ten carry 1.1%. Sequencing was done on patients that had shown CD8+CD57+ cell expansion by flow cytometry. Material: sorted CD4+, CD8+, or CD8+CD57+ T cells (not recorded which) from PBMCs. The origin of the receptors is a human donor with aplastic anemia.

This clonotype was counted once. V and J are TRBV6-1 and TRBJ2-7, with a possible D match to TRBD1 (5 bases). This CDR3 has 12 amino acids. Germline assignment: CDR1 MNHNS and CDR2 SASEGT. Trimming cost V 10 bases and J 0 bases, with 10 bases left between them. The CDR3 sequence is CATYQGSYEQYF. The DNA for the CDR3 is TGTGCCACCTATCAGGGCTCCTACGAGCAGTACTTC.

The rearrangement uses TRBV11-2 and TRBJ2-1; TRBD2 aligns across 11 bases. Germline CDR1 is SGHAT and CDR2 is FQNNGV. The J segment lost 6 bases and the V segment lost 10 bases, leaving 8 bases of the junction unmatched. CDR3 length equals 14 residues. The CDR3 is CATLAGGGCNEQFF. The CDR3 bases are TGTGCCACCCTAGCGGGGGGCGGCTGCAATGAGCAGTTCTTC.

This chain connects TRBV27 to TRBJ1-1, with 8 bases lining up with TRBD1. V shed 3 bases, J shed 7 bases, and the junction held 4 bases outside the gene matches. From germline, CDR1 is MNHEY and CDR2 SMNVEV (reference sequence). The CDR3 sequence is 13 residues long. The CDR3 sequence: CASSFRGRDEAFF. The CDR3 bases are TGTGCCAGCAGTTTCAGGGGGCGGGATGAAGCTTTCTTT.

With regard to this clonotype: An end of the junction does not agree with germline; a read error may underlie this. The chain links TRBV7-3 to TRBJ1-1; possibly TRBD1 for D (5 bases). Germline CDR1 reads SGHTA; CDR2 reads FQGTGA. This CDR3 contains 13 residues. In DNA, the CDR3 is TGTGCTAGCAGCTTAATGGACGGGGACGAAGCTTTCTTT. Translation gives CASSLMDGDEAFF.

CDR3 residues: CASSPRDSGRNNEQFF. The CDR3 DNA sequence: TGTGCCAGCAGCCCCCGTGATAGCGGAAGAAACAATGAGCAGTTCTTC. V is TRBV11-1 and J is TRBJ2-1, with D perhaps matching TRBD2 (6 bases). V gave up 5 bases and J gave up 5 bases, with 19 bases separating them. The CDR3 runs to 16 residues. CDR1 is SGHAT and CDR2 is FQDESV in the germline V gene (reference sequence). The variable domain in full, with the rest retrieved from reference TRBV11-1 and TRBJ2-1, is EAEVAQSPRYKITEKSQAVAFWCDPISGHATLYWYRQILGQGPELLVQFQDESVVDDSQLPKDRFSAERLKGVDSTLKIQPAELGDSAMYLCASSPRDSGRNNEQFFGPGTRLTVL.